This T cell receptor beta chain is from a study of blood T cell repertoires in COVID-19. Sequenced by immunoSEQ multiplex PCR; TCRdb stores in-frame clones only, minus some. The table records hundreds of thousands of clones, roughly 85% of them present only once. V dropped 5 bases and J dropped 7; count of bases not matched to a gene: 4. The CDR3 runs to 14 residues. Germline loops: CDR1 SEHNR, CDR2 FQNEAQ (reference sequence). The chain couples TRBV7-9 to TRBJ1-6, with 8 nucleotides matching TRBD1. The sample comprised PBMCs or T cells enriched from blood (not recorded which). This sequence was found in a woman between 40 and 50 years old with acute COVID-19. The CDR3 DNA follows: TGTGCCAGCAGCGCCGGACAGGGAAATTCACCCCTCCACTTT. This gives the protein CASSAGQGNSPLHF. The full variable domain, in which reference TRBV7-9 and TRBJ1-6 provide the parts outside the CDR3, is DTGVSQNPRHKITKRGQNVTFRCDPISEHNRLYWYRQTLGQGPEFLTYFQNEAQLEKSRLLSDRFSAERPKGSFSTLEIQRTEQGDSAMYLCASSAGQGNSPLHFGNGTRLTVT.